This T cell receptor beta chain stems from a study of post-analysis software for immune sequencing data. Overall study: Courses of disease covered relapsing-remitting, secondary progressive and progressive-relapsing multiple sclerosis. The study, taken as a whole, reports: Significantly lower normalized Chao1 diversity was found in patients with multiple sclerosis relative to controls. The study found TRBV5-6, TRBV5-1 and TRBV20-1 among a handful of TRBV segments more frequent in patients than controls.

From germline, CDR1 is SGHAT and CDR2 FQNNGV. This CDR3 comprises 15 residues. Trimming pared 0 bases from V and 2 bases from J, leaving 9 bases between. Researchers reported that TCR beta cDNA libraries carried unique molecular identifiers. Some 500,000 cDNA molecules were recovered from an input of about 0.9 to 11 million T cells. TCRdb reprocessed the PCR reads via MiXCR and lists one record per CDR3 protein. Among around 500,000 distinct CDR3 sequences listed, around 31% were seen once. Concerning this clonotype itself: The antigen remains unidentified.

This clonotype was sampled from a girl aged 2 to 17 with multiple sclerosis. The sample was blood. The chain joins TRBV11-2 to TRBJ2-3; D is unclear. The CDR3 sequence: CASSLDQAVTDTQYF. In nucleotides, the CDR3 is TGTGCCAGCAGCTTAGATCAGGCAGTCACAGATACGCAGTATTTT.